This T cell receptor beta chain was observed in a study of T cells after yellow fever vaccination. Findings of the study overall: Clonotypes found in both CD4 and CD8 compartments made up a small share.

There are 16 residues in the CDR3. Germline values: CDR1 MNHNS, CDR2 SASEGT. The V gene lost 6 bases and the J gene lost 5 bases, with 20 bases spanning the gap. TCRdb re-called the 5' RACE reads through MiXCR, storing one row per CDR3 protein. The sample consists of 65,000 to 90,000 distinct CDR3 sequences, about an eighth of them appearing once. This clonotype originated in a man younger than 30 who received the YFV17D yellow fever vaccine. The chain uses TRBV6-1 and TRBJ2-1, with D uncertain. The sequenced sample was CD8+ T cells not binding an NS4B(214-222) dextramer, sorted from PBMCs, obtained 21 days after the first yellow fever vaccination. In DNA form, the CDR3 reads TGTGCCAGCAGGATGCGGACGGCCCGTCAGAACAATGAGCAGTTCTTC. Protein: CASRMRTARQNNEQFF.